This T cell receptor (beta chain) was captured by sequencing in a study of T-cell memory formation after mild COVID-19. Study-level points and caveats: Later expanders leaned toward CD4+, whereas clones contracting from day 15 to 85 were balanced CD4/CD8.

Via MiXCR, TCRdb re-called the 5' RACE reads, giving one row per CDR3 protein. The sample contains under 300,000 distinct CDR3 sequences, over 15% of which appear only once. This clonotype was seen ten or more times. Its antigen is undetermined. Germline CDR1 reads SGHVS; CDR2 reads FNYEAQ. V shed 5 bases and J shed 6 bases, with 17 bases lying between them. The CDR3 has 15 residues. The rearrangement links TRBV7-6 to TRBJ1-5, with D possibly TRBD1 on 6 matching bases. The sample was PBMCs or a T cell subset sorted from them (not recorded which). This receptor was identified in a man between 18 and 29 years old who had mild COVID-19 (a few samples of this study predate the infection). Cell type and time point are not known. DNA for the CDR3: TGTGCCAGCAGCCCTCAGGCGGGGGCCGGTCAGCCCCAGCATTTT. Translating gives CASSPQAGAGQPQHF.